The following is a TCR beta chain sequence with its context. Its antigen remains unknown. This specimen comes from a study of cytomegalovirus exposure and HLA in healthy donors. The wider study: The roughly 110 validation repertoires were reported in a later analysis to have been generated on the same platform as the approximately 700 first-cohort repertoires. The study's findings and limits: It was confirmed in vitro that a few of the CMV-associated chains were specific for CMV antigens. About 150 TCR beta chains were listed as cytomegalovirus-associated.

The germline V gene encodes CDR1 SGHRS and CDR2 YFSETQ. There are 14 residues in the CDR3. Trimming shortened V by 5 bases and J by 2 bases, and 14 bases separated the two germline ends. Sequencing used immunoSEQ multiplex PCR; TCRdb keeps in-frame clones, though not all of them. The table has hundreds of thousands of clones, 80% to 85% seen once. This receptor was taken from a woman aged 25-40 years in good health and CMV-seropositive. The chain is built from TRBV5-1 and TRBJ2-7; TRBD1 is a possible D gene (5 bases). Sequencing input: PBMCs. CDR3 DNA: TGCGCCAGCAGAATCGACAGTAACACCTACGAGCAGTACTTC. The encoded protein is CASRIDSNTYEQYF.